This T cell receptor beta chain came from a study of Ad26.COV2.S vaccination and SARS-CoV-2 variants. The data were produced by immunoSEQ multiplex PCR, yet TCRdb's version contains in-frame clones alone and is incomplete. In the table there are just over 350,000 clones, around 92% of which are singletons. The ends lost 6 bases at V and 0 bases at J; junction bases unmatched: 8. This CDR3 is built from 16 residues. The V gene's germline CDR1 is MNHNS and CDR2 SASEGT. The chain combines TRBV6-1 with TRBJ1-5; 7 nucleotides align to TRBD1. The source of this sequence is a human donor who had recovered from COVID-19. This material consisted of peripheral blood, taken after recovery from COVID-19. The CDR3 sequence is CASREQGLYSNQPQHF. In DNA, the CDR3 is TGTGCCAGCAGAGAACAGGGGCTTTATAGCAATCAGCCCCAGCATTTT.